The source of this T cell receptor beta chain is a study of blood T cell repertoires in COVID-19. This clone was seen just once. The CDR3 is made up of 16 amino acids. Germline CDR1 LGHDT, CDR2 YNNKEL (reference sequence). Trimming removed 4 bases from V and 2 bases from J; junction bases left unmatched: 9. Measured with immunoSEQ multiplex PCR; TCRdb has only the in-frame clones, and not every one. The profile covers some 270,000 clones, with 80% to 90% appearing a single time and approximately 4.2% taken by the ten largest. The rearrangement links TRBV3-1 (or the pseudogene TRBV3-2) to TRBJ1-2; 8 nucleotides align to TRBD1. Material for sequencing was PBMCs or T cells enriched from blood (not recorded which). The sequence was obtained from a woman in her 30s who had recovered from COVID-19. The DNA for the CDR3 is TGTGCCAGCAGCCTTTCTCAGACAGGGGTGAACTATGGCTACACCTTC. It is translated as CASSLSQTGVNYGYTF.